One and the same sample provided the 27 T cell receptor beta chains below, sequenced in a study of shared clonotypes between healthy human individuals (dated by TCRdb to 2020 to 2022). For the CD8 naive samples, CD45RO-negative cells were positively selected for CCR7, yielding a CD45RA+CCR7+ population from which TemRA cells were excluded. Libraries were built with the immunoSEQ multiplex PCR assay. TCRdb holds this immuneACCESS table with in-frame rearrangements only. Some clones are missing; in checked studies, unresolved V genes explain under half, and the rest has no known cause. The sample table shows roughly 2.1 million clones, and 93% are seen once. The leading ten clones occupy roughly 1.8% of the sample. The sequenced sample was naive CD8+ T cells from PBMCs. Sample cell subset or site, as interpreted from the label and publication: CD45RA+CCR7+. The receptor source for this set is a man younger than 30 in good health. Some clones in this sample may be carry-over from other donors' samples.

The CDR3: CASTQGGQGYEQYF. CDR3 sequence (DNA): TGTGCCAGCACCCAAGGGGGACAGGGCTACGAGCAGTACTTC. The chain employs TRBV2 and TRBJ2-7, with 9 nucleotides matching TRBD1. J lost 3 bases, V lost 7 bases, and 7 bases had no gene match. CDR1 and CDR2 (germline): SNHLY, FYNNEI. This CDR3 comprises 14 residues.

J is TRBJ2-2 and V is TRBV15, with TRBD1 matching 9 bases. Germline V gene sequence: CDR1 LNHNV, CDR2 YYDKDF (reference sequence). V was clipped by 5 bases and J by 7 bases; unmatched bases: 11. This CDR3 region has 16 residues. CDR3: CATSVRGTGKVGELFF. The DNA of the CDR3 is TGTGCCACCAGCGTTCGAGGGACAGGGAAGGTCGGGGAGCTGTTTTTT.

V usage is TRBV5-6 and J usage is TRBJ2-1, with no clear D. V was shortened by 0 bases and J by 6 bases, with 7 bases between the two germline ends. The CDR3 has 13 residues. Germline V gene lookup returns CDR1 SGHDT and CDR2 YYEEEE. CDR3 residues: CASSLGFLNEQFF. The CDR3 DNA reads as TGTGCCAGCAGCTTGGGGTTCCTCAATGAGCAGTTCTTC. Full variable domain (missing parts from reference TRBV5-6 and TRBJ2-1): DAGVTQSPTHLIKTRGQQVTLRCSPKSGHDTVSWYQQALGQGPQFIFQYYEEEERQRGNFPDRFSGHQFPNYSSELNVNALLLGDSALYLCASSLGFLNEQFFGPGTRLTVL.

The chain recombines TRBV6-1 with TRBJ2-7; D is undetermined. Germline V gene lookup returns CDR1 MNHNS and CDR2 SASEGT. This CDR3 contains 14 residues. Trimming removed 6 bases from V and 3 bases from J, with 15 bases in between. The DNA for the CDR3 is TGTGCCAGCAGCCCTTTGGGCTCGGGCTACGAGCAGTACTTC. Encoded protein: CASSPLGSGYEQYF.

V and J are TRBV27 and TRBJ1-2; 7 bases map to TRBD1. This CDR3 has 15 amino acids. Losses at the gene ends were 2 bases for V and 2 bases for J; bases not matched to a gene: 5. Germline loops: CDR1 MNHEY, CDR2 SMNVEV (reference sequence). The CDR3 region has the DNA TGTGCCAGCAGTTTAACCCGACAGGGAAACTATGGCTACACCTTC. Its protein product is CASSLTRQGNYGYTF.

V is TRBV13 and J is TRBJ2-2; TRBD2 is a possible D gene (5 bases). Germline CDR1 reads PRHDT; CDR2 reads FYEKMQ (reference sequence). The V end was cut by 2 bases, the J end by 7 bases, with 11 bases between. The CDR3 extends over 14 amino acids. CDR3 DNA sequence: TGTGCCAGCAGCTTACTAAGGGCGGGCGGGGAGCTGTTTTTT. It is translated as CASSLLRAGGELFF.

The chain is built from TRBV4-2 and TRBJ2-3, with 14 bases that match TRBD2. CDR3 length: 16 amino acids. CDR1 and CDR2 (germline): LGHNA, YNFKEQ. Trimming removed 4 bases from V and 4 bases from J; junction bases left unmatched: 4. CDR3 nucleotides: TGTGCCAGCAGCCGCGGGACTAGCGGGAGTTCAGATACGCAGTATTTT. Translation: CASSRGTSGSSDTQYF.

This sequence joins TRBV6-1 and TRBJ2-4; D ambiguous. Germline loops: CDR1 MNHNS, CDR2 SASEGT. This CDR3 is 16 amino acids long. Deletions cut 2 bases from V and 5 bases from J, with 16 bases between. The CDR3 region is CASSEWGWGVENIQYF. CDR3 in DNA: TGTGCCAGCAGTGAATGGGGTTGGGGTGTGGAAAACATTCAGTACTTC.

J is TRBJ2-3 and V is TRBV7-9; D is unresolved. Germline CDR1 and CDR2: SEHNR and FQNEAQ (reference sequence). V was pared by 5 bases and J by 4 bases, with 16 bases between. The length of the CDR3 is 15 residues. In DNA, the CDR3 is TGTGCCAGCAGCCCTGGGAAACAGAGATCAGATACGCAGTATTTT. Translation gives CASSPGKQRSDTQYF.

The V call is TRBV11-3, the J call TRBJ2-1, with TRBD2 matching 14 bases. The CDR3 sequence is 16 residues long. Germline values: CDR1 SGHNT, CDR2 YENEEA. V shed 5 bases and J 10 bases; nucleotides not matched to a gene: 10. The CDR3 nucleotides are TGTGCCAGCAGCCCTCAGACTAGCGGGAGGGCCGGGGAGCAGTTCTTC. This codes for CASSPQTSGRAGEQFF.

CDR3 DNA sequence: TGTGCCAGTAGTATACGGCTAGCGGGGAATGAGCAGTTCTTC. Encoded protein: CASSIRLAGNEQFF. The chain is built from TRBV19 and TRBJ2-1, with TRBD2 identical over 9 bases. The CDR3 is made up of 14 amino acids. Per the germline V gene, CDR1 is LNHDA and CDR2 is SQIVND (reference sequence). Unmatched junction bases numbered 3, after V lost 2 bases and J lost 7 bases.

The chain is built from TRBV18 and TRBJ2-7, with 11 bases identical to TRBD1. The germline CDR1 and CDR2 sequences are KGHSH and LQKENI. CDR3 size: 15 residues. J gave up 2 bases and V 3 bases, and 3 bases lay outside the gene matches. The CDR3 nucleotides are TGTGCCAGCTCACCGGGACAGGGGGATCCCTACGAGCAGTACTTC. This gives the protein CASSPGQGDPYEQYF.

V gene TRBV7-3 combines with J gene TRBJ2-7, with 8 bases identical to TRBD2. CDR3 length: 17 amino acids. J lost 0 bases, V lost 5 bases, and 12 bases had no gene match. The V gene's germline CDR1 is SGHTA and CDR2 FQGTGA. CDR3 sequence (DNA): TGTGCCAGCAGCCCCGGGTTAGCGGGACTCTCCTCCTACGAGCAGTACTTC. This codes for CASSPGLAGLSSYEQYF. Filled out from reference TRBV7-3 and TRBJ2-7, the complete variable domain reads GAGVSQTPSNKVTEKGKYVELRCDPISGHTALYWYRQSLGQGPEFLIYFQGTGAADDSGLPNDRFFAVRPEGSVSTLKIQRTERGDSAVYLCASSPGLAGLSSYEQYFGPGTRLTVT.

The chain combines TRBV5-4 with TRBJ2-7; 7 nucleotides align to TRBD1. Germline assignment: CDR1 SGHNT and CDR2 YYREEE (reference sequence). The CDR3 spans 14 residues. The V segment lost 4 bases and the J segment 2 bases; nucleotides outside the gene matches: 6. The CDR3 sequence is CASSDRDSAYEQYF. In DNA, the CDR3 is TGTGCCAGCAGCGACCGGGACAGCGCCTACGAGCAGTACTTC.

V gene TRBV23-1 combines with J gene TRBJ1-2; D gene ambiguous. TRBV23-1 is an open reading frame whose function is uncertain. V was clipped by 7 bases and J by 4 bases, with 10 bases between them. CDR3 length: 12 residues. CDR3 sequence (DNA): TGCGCCAGCAAGGGAGGAGGCTATGGCTACACCTTC. Its protein is CASKGGGYGYTF.

The rearrangement links TRBV7-9 to TRBJ1-5; no clear D. The CDR3 runs 15 residues. Trimming took 5 bases from V and 2 from J, leaving 13 bases between them. Per the germline V gene, CDR1 is SEHNR and CDR2 is FQNEAQ (reference sequence). The CDR3 protein is CASSPDPVGNQPQHF. The CDR3 coding sequence is TGTGCCAGCAGCCCCGATCCTGTGGGCAATCAGCCCCAGCATTTT. Full variable domain (outside the CDR3, taken from reference TRBV7-9 and TRBJ1-5): DTGVSQNPRHKITKRGQNVTFRCDPISEHNRLYWYRQTLGQGPEFLTYFQNEAQLEKSRLLSDRFSAERPKGSFSTLEIQRTEQGDSAMYLCASSPDPVGNQPQHFGDGTRLSIL.

This chain links TRBV7-3 with TRBJ1-1; D unclear. This CDR3 region has 16 residues. Germline V gene data show CDR1 as SGHTA and CDR2 as FQGTGA. V was trimmed by 1 base and J by 3 bases, leaving 15 bases between them. In DNA, the CDR3 is TGTGCCAGCAGCTTAAAATACCGGAGGGAGGACACTGAAGCTTTCTTT. This encodes CASSLKYRREDTEAFF. Using reference TRBV7-3 and TRBJ1-1 for the parts outside the CDR3, the full variable domain is GAGVSQTPSNKVTEKGKYVELRCDPISGHTALYWYRQSLGQGPEFLIYFQGTGAADDSGLPNDRFFAVRPEGSVSTLKIQRTERGDSAVYLCASSLKYRREDTEAFFGQGTRLTVV.

V gene TRBV28 combines with J gene TRBJ2-4; D is possibly TRBD2 (6 bases). Germline V gives CDR1 MDHEN, CDR2 SYDVKM. The length of the CDR3 is 15 residues. With 8 bases removed from V and 1 base from J, the gap between germline ends came to 15 bases. The CDR3 region has the DNA TGTGCCAGCGGGCCGGCCGGGAGCGCCAAAAACATTCAGTACTTC. It translates to CASGPAGSAKNIQYF.

This clone was seen a single time. CDR3 DNA sequence: TGTGCCAGCAGAGCATCAAGGTACGAGCAGTACTTC. Protein: CASRASRYEQYF. This chain connects TRBV27 to TRBJ2-7; D remains unclear. CDR1 MNHEY and CDR2 SMNVEV come from the germline V gene (reference sequence). This CDR3 is built from 12 residues. Trimming removed 6 bases from V and 4 bases from J, with 10 bases in between.

The rearrangement joins TRBV30 to TRBJ2-1, with a weak D call TRBD1 (5 bases). Per the germline V gene, CDR1 is GTSNPN and CDR2 is SVGIG (reference sequence). This CDR3 contains 15 residues. The germline V and J ends were trimmed by 4 bases and 6 bases, with 19 bases remaining between them. Here the CDR3 DNA reads TGTGCCTGGACAATAGGGGCTATTGGATCCAATGAGCAGTTCTTC. Amino acids: CAWTIGAIGSNEQFF. Full variable domain (outside the CDR3, taken from reference TRBV30 and TRBJ2-1): SQTIHQWPATLVQPVGSPLSLECTVEGTSNPNLYWYRQAAGRGLQLLFYSVGIGQISSEVPQNLSASRPQDRQFILSSKKLLLSDSGFYLCAWTIGAIGSNEQFFGPGTRLTVL.

V usage is TRBV28 and J usage is TRBJ2-3, with D unclear. CDR3 length equals 13 residues. The germline V gene encodes CDR1 MDHEN and CDR2 SYDVKM. Trimming cost V 5 bases and J 0 bases, with 6 bases left between them. CDR3: CASSPYSTDTQYF. Here the CDR3 DNA reads TGTGCCAGCAGTCCTTATAGCACAGATACGCAGTATTTT.

Remarks on this clone: The sample has other DNA sequences that encode this CDR3 too. The gene calls are TRBV28 and TRBJ2-1; D unclear. The V gene lost 1 base and the J gene lost 2 bases, with 3 bases spanning the gap. The CDR3 totals 13 residues. Germline loops: CDR1 MDHEN, CDR2 SYDVKM. The CDR3 loop reads CASSLYTYNEQFF. CDR3 in DNA: TGTGCCAGCAGTTTATATACCTACAATGAGCAGTTCTTC.

The V gene is TRBV9, the J gene TRBJ1-4; no clear D gene. The CDR3 loop spans 16 amino acids. V shed 0 bases and J shed 0 bases, with 9 bases lying between them. The germline V gene encodes CDR1 SGDLS and CDR2 YYNGEE. The chain's CDR3 is CASSVASRATNEKLFF. In DNA form, the CDR3 reads TGTGCCAGCAGCGTAGCTAGTAGGGCAACTAATGAAAAACTGTTTTTT.

The chain combines TRBV7-9 with TRBJ2-5; D uncertain. V shed 3 bases and J shed 1 base, with 9 bases lying between them. Germline lookup yields CDR1 SEHNR and CDR2 FQNEAQ (reference sequence). The CDR3 loop spans 14 amino acids. The DNA for the CDR3 is TGTGCCAGCAGCTTCCAAAAGATCCAAGAGACCCAGTACTTC. Amino acids: CASSFQKIQETQYF.

The chain links TRBV7-9 to TRBJ2-1; 7 bases are shared with TRBD2. The germline gives CDR1 SEHNR, CDR2 FQNEAQ (reference sequence). The CDR3 is made up of 15 amino acids. J was trimmed by 8 bases and V by 3 bases; bases with no gene match: 10. CDR3 sequence (DNA): TGTGCCAGCAGCTTTAACCCTCGACTAGCCGATGAGCAGTTCTTC. Its protein is CASSFNPRLADEQFF.

The chain uses TRBV29-1 and TRBJ1-2; tentatively, D is TRBD1 (6 bases). The CDR3 extends over 12 amino acids. Trimming pared 6 bases from V and 4 bases from J, leaving 12 bases between. The germline CDR1 and CDR2 sequences are SQVTM and ANQGSEA. The CDR3 nucleotides are TGCAGCGTAACAGGGTCCCTCTATGGCTACACCTTC. As protein: CSVTGSLYGYTF. The variable domain in full, completed from reference TRBV29-1 and TRBJ1-2, reads SAVISQKPSRDICQRGTSLTIQCQVDSQVTMMFWYRQQPGQSLTLIATANQGSEATYESGFVIDKFPISRPNLTFSTLTVSNMSPEDSSIYLCSVTGSLYGYTFGSGTRLTVV.

The V gene is TRBV7-6, the J gene TRBJ2-5; possible D gene TRBD1, 5 bases. The CDR3 sequence is 19 residues long. Per the germline V gene, CDR1 is SGHVS and CDR2 is FNYEAQ. Deletions cut 2 bases from V and 5 bases from J, with 27 bases between. CDR3 loop: CASSLLGPPLVIKGETQYF. CDR3 coding DNA: TGTGCCAGCAGCTTACTCGGCCCCCCCCTGGTAATTAAGGGGGAGACCCAGTACTTC.